A single sample is the source of the 10 T cell receptor beta chains below, sequenced in a study of cytomegalovirus exposure and HLA in healthy donors. This PCR relied on a set of 60 Vbeta primers and 13 Jbeta primers. Some clones are missing from TCRdb's copy, which holds only in-frame ones; the method was immunoSEQ multiplex PCR. The sample has around 50,000 clones, around 80% seen once. Source material: PBMCs. These receptors were obtained from a man aged 25 to 40 in good health and CMV-seropositive.

The V gene is TRBV9, the J gene TRBJ2-2, with D maybe TRBD2 (6 bases). CDR1 SGDLS and CDR2 YYNGEE come from the germline V gene. CDR3 length: 16 residues. Between the trimmed V and J ends, which lost 0 bases and 0 bases, there was a span of 9 bases. As DNA, the CDR3 is TGTGCCAGCAGCGTAGTTCCGGGGGCGAACACCGGGGAGCTGTTTTTT. Translating it yields CASSVVPGANTGELFF.

The gene calls are TRBV9 and TRBJ1-3; D remains ambiguous. The CDR3 covers 16 residues. Germline loops: CDR1 SGDLS, CDR2 YYNGEE. The V end was cut by 0 bases, the J end by 0 bases, with 10 bases between. CDR3: CASSVDSGFSGNTIYF. DNA for the CDR3: TGTGCCAGCAGCGTAGATAGCGGATTCTCTGGAAACACCATATATTTT.

This chain connects TRBV30 to TRBJ1-5; tentative D call: TRBD1 (6 bases). Germline CDR1 is GTSNPN and CDR2 is SVGIG (reference sequence). With 2 bases removed from V and 3 bases from J, the gap between germline ends came to 11 bases. The CDR3 runs to 14 residues. The CDR3 bases are TGTGCCTGGAGTCCCGGACAGTACAATCAGCCCCAGCATTTT. Its protein is CAWSPGQYNQPQHF.

This clone is deemed medium-sized (0.01 to 0.1%). The chain combines TRBV6-4 with TRBJ2-3; 9 bases line up with TRBD2. Germline V lookup: CDR1 MRHNA, CDR2 SNTAGT. The CDR3 runs to 14 residues. V lost 2 bases, J lost 4 bases, and 1 base stayed unmatched. The CDR3 reads CASSDSGGSDTQYF. The DNA of the CDR3 is TGTGCCAGCAGTGACAGCGGGGGGTCAGATACGCAGTATTTT.

This chain connects TRBV9 to TRBJ2-1, with 11 bases identical to TRBD2. The V gene end was trimmed by 5 bases and the J gene end by 5 bases; junction bases not matched to a gene: 6. Germline lookup yields CDR1 SGDLS and CDR2 YYNGEE. CDR3 size: 15 residues. CDR3 nucleotide sequence: TGTGCCAGCAGGGCAACGGGACTAGCGGACAATGAGCAGTTCTTC. This encodes CASRATGLADNEQFF.

This clone has only one observation. The chain carries TRBV5-6 and TRBJ1-2; possible D gene TRBD1, 5 bases. CDR1 SGHDT and CDR2 YYEEEE come from the germline V gene. V was pared by 5 bases and J by 8 bases, with 19 bases between. The CDR3 is made up of 14 amino acids. CDR3 protein: CASSFVGAPQGYTF. In DNA form, the CDR3 reads TGTGCCAGCAGTTTTGTAGGGGCGCCCCAGGGCTACACCTTC. The whole variable domain, filled in from reference TRBV5-6 and TRBJ1-2, reads DAGVTQSPTHLIKTRGQQVTLRCSPKSGHDTVSWYQQALGQGPQFIFQYYEEEERQRGNFPDRFSGHQFPNYSSELNVNALLLGDSALYLCASSFVGAPQGYTFGSGTRLTVV.

J is TRBJ1-2 and V is TRBV6-5, with 9 bases matching TRBD1. The CDR3 contains 15 residues. V lost 5 bases, J lost 4 bases, and 8 bases stayed unmatched. Germline V lookup: CDR1 MNHEY, CDR2 SVGAGI. CDR3 protein: CASSPGTGNLYGYTF. The CDR3 DNA reads as TGTGCCAGCAGTCCCGGGACAGGGAATCTCTATGGCTACACCTTC.

This clone was seen just once. The V call is TRBV2, the J call TRBJ1-4, with 11 bases fitting TRBD1. Germline trimming cut 4 bases from V and 6 bases from J; bases unmatched to any gene: 4. The CDR3 runs 15 residues. Germline V gene data show CDR1 as SNHLY and CDR2 as FYNNEI. The CDR3 is CASSVWTGGYEKLFF. CDR3 nucleotide sequence: TGTGCCAGCAGTGTATGGACAGGGGGCTATGAAAAACTGTTTTTT.

V gene TRBV18 combines with J gene TRBJ2-1, with D perhaps matching TRBD1 (5 bases). CDR3 size: 15 residues. V lost 3 bases, J lost 5 bases, and 14 bases lay in between. Per the germline V gene, CDR1 is KGHSH and CDR2 is LQKENI. CDR3 DNA sequence: TGTGCCAGCTCACCGCGTCCCGACAGAGACAATGAGCAGTTCTTC. This translates into CASSPRPDRDNEQFF. The full variable domain, its missing parts supplied by reference TRBV18 and TRBJ2-1, is NAGVMQNPRHLVRRRGQEARLRCSPMKGHSHVYWYRQLPEEGLKFMVYLQKENIIDESGMPKERFSAEFPKEGPSILRIQQVVRGDSAAYFCASSPRPDRDNEQFFGPGTRLTVL.

As for this clone: An end of the junction differs from the germline gene, which may be a read error. At the DNA level, this CDR3 is encoded by other sequences in the same sample as well. The rearrangement uses TRBV6-1 and TRBJ1-1; 7 bases are shared with TRBD1. The length of the CDR3 is 15 residues. The germline gives CDR1 MNHNS, CDR2 SASEGT. This CDR3 reads CASSEMGTVNTEAFF. The CDR3 DNA follows: TGTGCCAGTAGTGAAATGGGGACAGTGAACACTGAAGCTTTCTTT.